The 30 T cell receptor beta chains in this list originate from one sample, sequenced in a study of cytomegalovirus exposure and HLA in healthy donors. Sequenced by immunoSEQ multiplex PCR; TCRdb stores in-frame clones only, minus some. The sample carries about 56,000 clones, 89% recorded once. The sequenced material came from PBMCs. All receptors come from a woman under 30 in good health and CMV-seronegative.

The CDR3 bases are TGTGCCAGCAGGCACGATAGCGGGGGGGTCTACGAGCAGTACTTC. The encoded protein is CASRHDSGGVYEQYF. This chain connects TRBV6-6 to TRBJ2-7; 11 bases fit TRBD2. Losses at the gene ends were 6 bases for V and 3 bases for J; bases not matched to a gene: 7. The CDR3 spans 15 residues. Germline CDR1 MNHNY, CDR2 SVGAGI (reference sequence).

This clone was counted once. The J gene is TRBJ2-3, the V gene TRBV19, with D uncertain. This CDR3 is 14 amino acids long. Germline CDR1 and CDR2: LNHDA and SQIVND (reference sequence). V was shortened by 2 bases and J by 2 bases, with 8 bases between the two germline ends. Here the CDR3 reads CASSIYADTDTQYF. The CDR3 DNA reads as TGTGCCAGTAGTATATATGCGGACACAGATACGCAGTATTTT.

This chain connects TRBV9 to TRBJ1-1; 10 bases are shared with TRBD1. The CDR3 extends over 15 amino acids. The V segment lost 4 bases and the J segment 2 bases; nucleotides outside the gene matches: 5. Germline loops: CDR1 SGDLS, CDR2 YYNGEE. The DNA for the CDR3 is TGTGCCAGCAGCTCCGGGACAGGGGTAAACACTGAAGCTTTCTTT. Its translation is CASSSGTGVNTEAFF.

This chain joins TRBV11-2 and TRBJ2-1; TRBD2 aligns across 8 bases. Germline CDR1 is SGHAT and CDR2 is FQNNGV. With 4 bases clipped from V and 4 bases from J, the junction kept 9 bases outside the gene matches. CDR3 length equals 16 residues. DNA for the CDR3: TGTGCCAGCAGCTACGGGGCGGGAGGATCTTACAATGAGCAGTTCTTC. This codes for CASSYGAGGSYNEQFF.

CDR3 bases: TGTGCCAGCAGTGACTGGACAGGGAAGGAGGCCCAGTACTTC. As protein: CASSDWTGKEAQYF. The genes are TRBV2 and TRBJ2-5; 8 positions agree with TRBD1. J lost 9 bases, V lost 3 bases, and 9 bases had no gene match. The CDR3 has 14 residues. Germline-derived CDR1 and CDR2 are SNHLY and FYNNEI.

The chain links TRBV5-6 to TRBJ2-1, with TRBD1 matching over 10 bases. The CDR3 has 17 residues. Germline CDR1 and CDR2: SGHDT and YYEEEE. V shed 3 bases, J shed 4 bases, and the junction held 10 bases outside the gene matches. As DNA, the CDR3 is TGTGCCAGCAGCTCTGGGACAGGGGTCCCCCTATACAATGAGCAGTTCTTC. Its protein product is CASSSGTGVPLYNEQFF.

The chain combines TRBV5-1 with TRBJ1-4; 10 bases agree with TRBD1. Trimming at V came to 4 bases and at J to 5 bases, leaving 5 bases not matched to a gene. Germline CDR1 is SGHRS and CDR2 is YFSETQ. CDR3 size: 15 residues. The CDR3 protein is CASSTPGQGNEKLFF. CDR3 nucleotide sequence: TGCGCCAGCAGCACGCCGGGACAGGGGAATGAAAAACTGTTTTTT. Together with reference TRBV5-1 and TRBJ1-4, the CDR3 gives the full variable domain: KAGVTQTPRYLIKTRGQQVTLSCSPISGHRSVSWYQQTPGQGLQFLFEYFSETQRNKGNFPGRFSGRQFSNSRSEMNVSTLELGDSALYLCASSTPGQGNEKLFFGSGTQLSVL.

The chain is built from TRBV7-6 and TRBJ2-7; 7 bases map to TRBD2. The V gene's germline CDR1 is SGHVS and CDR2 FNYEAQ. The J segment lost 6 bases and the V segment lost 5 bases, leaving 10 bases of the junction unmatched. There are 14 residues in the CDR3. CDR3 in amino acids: CASSVNSGTVEQYF. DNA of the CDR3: TGTGCCAGCAGCGTGAACAGCGGGACGGTCGAGCAGTACTTC.

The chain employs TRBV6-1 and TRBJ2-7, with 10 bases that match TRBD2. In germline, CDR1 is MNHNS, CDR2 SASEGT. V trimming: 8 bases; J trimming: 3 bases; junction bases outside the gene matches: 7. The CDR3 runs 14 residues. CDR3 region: CASFPGTSDYEQYF. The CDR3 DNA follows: TGTGCCAGCTTTCCCGGGACTAGCGACTACGAGCAGTACTTC.

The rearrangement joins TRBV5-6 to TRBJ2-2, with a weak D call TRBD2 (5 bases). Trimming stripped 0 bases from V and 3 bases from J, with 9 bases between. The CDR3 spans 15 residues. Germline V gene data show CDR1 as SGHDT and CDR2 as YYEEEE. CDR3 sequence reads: CASSLALRDTGELFF. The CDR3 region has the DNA TGTGCCAGCAGCTTGGCCTTGCGGGACACCGGGGAGCTGTTTTTT.

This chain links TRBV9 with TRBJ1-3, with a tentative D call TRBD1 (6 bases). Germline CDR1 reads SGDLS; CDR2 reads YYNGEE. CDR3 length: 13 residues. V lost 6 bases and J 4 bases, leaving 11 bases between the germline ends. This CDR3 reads CASTPQGGNTIYF. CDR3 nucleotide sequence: TGTGCCAGCACACCACAGGGAGGAAACACCATATATTTT.

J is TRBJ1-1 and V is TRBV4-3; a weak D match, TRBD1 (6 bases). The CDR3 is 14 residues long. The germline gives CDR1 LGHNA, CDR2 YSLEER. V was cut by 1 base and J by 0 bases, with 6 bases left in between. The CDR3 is CASSQGTVNTEAFF. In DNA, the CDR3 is TGCGCCAGCAGCCAAGGGACAGTGAACACTGAAGCTTTCTTT.

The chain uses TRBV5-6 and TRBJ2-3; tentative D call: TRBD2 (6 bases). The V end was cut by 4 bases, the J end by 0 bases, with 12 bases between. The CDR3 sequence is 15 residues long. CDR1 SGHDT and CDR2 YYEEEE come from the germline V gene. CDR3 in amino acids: CASSRGLSSTDTQYF. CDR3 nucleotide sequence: TGTGCCAGCAGCCGAGGACTATCTAGCACAGATACGCAGTATTTT.

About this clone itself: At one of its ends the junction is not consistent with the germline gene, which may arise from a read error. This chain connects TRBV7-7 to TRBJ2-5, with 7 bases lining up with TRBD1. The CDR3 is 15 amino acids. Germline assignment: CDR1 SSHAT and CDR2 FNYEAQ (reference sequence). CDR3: CASSFRDSHQETQYF. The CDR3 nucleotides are TGTGCTAGCAGCTTCCGGGACAGCCACCAAGAGACCCAGTACTTC.

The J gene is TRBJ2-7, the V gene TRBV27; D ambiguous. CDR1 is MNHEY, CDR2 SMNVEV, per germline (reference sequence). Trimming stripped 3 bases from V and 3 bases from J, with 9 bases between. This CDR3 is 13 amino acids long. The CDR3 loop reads CASSFGNDYEQYF. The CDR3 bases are TGTGCCAGCAGTTTTGGCAATGACTACGAGCAGTACTTC.

CDR3 sequence: CASSPTGGRDYGYTF. The CDR3 DNA is TGTGCCAGCAGCCCTACGGGGGGAAGGGACTATGGCTACACCTTC. The chain is built from TRBV4-2 and TRBJ1-2; the D gene is possibly TRBD1 (5 bases). Germline V gives CDR1 LGHNA, CDR2 YNFKEQ. Between the trimmed V and J ends, which lost 4 bases and 3 bases, there was a span of 15 bases. This CDR3 region has 15 residues.

CDR3 in DNA: TGTGCCAGTAGTATTGGCCACTCTGGGGCCAACGTCCTGACTTTC. This sequence encodes CASSIGHSGANVLTF. This chain joins TRBV19 and TRBJ2-6, with unresolved D. Trimming cost V 3 bases and J 0 bases, with 6 bases left between them. Germline V gene data show CDR1 as LNHDA and CDR2 as SQIVND (reference sequence). The CDR3 is 15 residues long.

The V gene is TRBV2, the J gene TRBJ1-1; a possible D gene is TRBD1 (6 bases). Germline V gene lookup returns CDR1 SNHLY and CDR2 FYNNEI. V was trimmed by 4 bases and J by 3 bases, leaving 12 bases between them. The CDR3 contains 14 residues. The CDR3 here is CASSVGRGDTEAFF. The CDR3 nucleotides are TGTGCCAGCAGTGTAGGCAGGGGTGACACTGAAGCTTTCTTT.

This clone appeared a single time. The CDR3 DNA sequence: TGTGCCAGCAGCTCCTACTGGACTAGCGGGAGAATCGATGAGCAGTTCTTC. Translating it yields CASSSYWTSGRIDEQFF. The V gene is TRBV11-2, the J gene TRBJ2-1, with TRBD2 identical over 13 bases. Germline values: CDR1 SGHAT, CDR2 FQNNGV. The CDR3 runs to 17 residues. The ends lost 4 bases at V and 8 bases at J; junction bases unmatched: 11. The full variable domain, in which reference TRBV11-2 and TRBJ2-1 provide the parts outside the CDR3, is EAGVAQSPRYKIIEKRQSVAFWCNPISGHATLYWYQQILGQGPKLLIQFQNNGVVDDSQLPKDRFSAERLKGVDSTLKIQPAKLEDSAVYLCASSSYWTSGRIDEQFFGPGTRLTVL.

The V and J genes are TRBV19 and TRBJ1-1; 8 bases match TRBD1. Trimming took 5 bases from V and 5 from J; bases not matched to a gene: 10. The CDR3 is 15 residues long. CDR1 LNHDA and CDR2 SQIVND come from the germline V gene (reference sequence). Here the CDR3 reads CASSAADRGWTEAFF. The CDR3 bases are TGTGCCAGTAGTGCAGCCGACAGGGGATGGACTGAAGCTTTCTTT.

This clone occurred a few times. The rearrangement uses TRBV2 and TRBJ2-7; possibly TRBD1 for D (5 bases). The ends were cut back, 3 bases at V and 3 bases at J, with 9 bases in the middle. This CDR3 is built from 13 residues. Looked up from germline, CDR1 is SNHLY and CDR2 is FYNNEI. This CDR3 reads CASSEGRVYEQYF. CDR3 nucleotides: TGTGCCAGCAGTGAGGGCAGGGTCTACGAGCAGTACTTC.

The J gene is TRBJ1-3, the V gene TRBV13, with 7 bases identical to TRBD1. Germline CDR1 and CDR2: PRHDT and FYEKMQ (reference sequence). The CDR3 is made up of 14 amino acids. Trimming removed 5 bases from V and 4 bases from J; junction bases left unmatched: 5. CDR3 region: CASSATGAGNTIYF. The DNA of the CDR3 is TGTGCCAGCAGCGCTACAGGGGCCGGAAACACCATATATTTT.

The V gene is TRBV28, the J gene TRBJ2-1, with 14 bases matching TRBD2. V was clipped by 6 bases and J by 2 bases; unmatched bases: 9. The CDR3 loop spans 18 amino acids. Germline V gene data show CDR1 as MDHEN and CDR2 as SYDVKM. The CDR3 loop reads CASSSPGTSGRAYNEQFF. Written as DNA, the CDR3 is TGTGCCAGCAGCAGTCCCGGGACTAGCGGGAGAGCCTACAATGAGCAGTTCTTC.

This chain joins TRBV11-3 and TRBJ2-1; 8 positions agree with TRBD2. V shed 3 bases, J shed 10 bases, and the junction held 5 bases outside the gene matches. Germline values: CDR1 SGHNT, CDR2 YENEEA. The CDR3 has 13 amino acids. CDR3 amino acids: CASSLREDREQFF. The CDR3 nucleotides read TGTGCCAGCAGCTTGCGGGAGGACCGGGAGCAGTTCTTC.

CDR3 coding DNA: TGTGCCAGCAGTCCCGGGGGCAATGAGCAGTTCTTC. Its translation is CASSPGGNEQFF. The J gene is TRBJ2-1, the V gene TRBV27, with D perhaps matching TRBD2 (6 bases). V was shortened by 5 bases and J by 6 bases, with 8 bases between the two germline ends. The CDR3 is 12 residues long. Per the germline V gene, CDR1 is MNHEY and CDR2 is SMNVEV (reference sequence).

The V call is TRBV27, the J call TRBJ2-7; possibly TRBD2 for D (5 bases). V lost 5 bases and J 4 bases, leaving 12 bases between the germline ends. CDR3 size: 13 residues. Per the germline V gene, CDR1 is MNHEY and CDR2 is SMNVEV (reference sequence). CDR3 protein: CASSRTEGYEQYF. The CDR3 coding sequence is TGTGCCAGCAGTCGCACCGAGGGATACGAGCAGTACTTC.

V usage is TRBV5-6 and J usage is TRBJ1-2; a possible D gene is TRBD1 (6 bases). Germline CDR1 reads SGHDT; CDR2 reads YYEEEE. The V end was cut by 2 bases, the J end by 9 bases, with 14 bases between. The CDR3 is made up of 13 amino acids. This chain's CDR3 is CASSFVGQSSYTF. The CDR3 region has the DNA TGTGCCAGCAGCTTTGTTGGACAGTCCAGCTACACCTTC. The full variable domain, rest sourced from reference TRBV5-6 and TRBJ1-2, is DAGVTQSPTHLIKTRGQQVTLRCSPKSGHDTVSWYQQALGQGPQFIFQYYEEEERQRGNFPDRFSGHQFPNYSSELNVNALLLGDSALYLCASSFVGQSSYTFGSGTRLTVV.

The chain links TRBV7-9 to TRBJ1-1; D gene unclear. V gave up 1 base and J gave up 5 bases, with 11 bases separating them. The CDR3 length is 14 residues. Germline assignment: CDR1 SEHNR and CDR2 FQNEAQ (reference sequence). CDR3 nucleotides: TGTGCCAGCAGCTTAGAAGGGTCGGGGACTGAAGCTTTCTTT. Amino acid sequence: CASSLEGSGTEAFF.

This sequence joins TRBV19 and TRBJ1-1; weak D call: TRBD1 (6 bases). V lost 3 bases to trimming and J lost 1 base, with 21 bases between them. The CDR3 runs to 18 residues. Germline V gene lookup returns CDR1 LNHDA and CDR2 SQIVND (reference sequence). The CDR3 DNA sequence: TGTGCCAGTAGTATCGGAAGTAGCCGGGACACCACGAACACTGAAGCTTTCTTT. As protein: CASSIGSSRDTTNTEAFF.

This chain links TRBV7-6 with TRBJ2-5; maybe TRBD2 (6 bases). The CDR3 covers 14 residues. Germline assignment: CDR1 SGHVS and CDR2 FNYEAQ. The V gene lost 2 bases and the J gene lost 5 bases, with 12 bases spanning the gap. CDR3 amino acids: CASSLTHRGETQYF. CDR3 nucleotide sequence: TGTGCCAGCAGCTTAACTCACCGGGGGGAGACCCAGTACTTC.